Following are 15 T cell receptor beta chains from one sample sequenced in a study of blood T cell repertoires in COVID-19. The data were produced by immunoSEQ multiplex PCR, yet TCRdb's version contains in-frame clones alone and is incomplete. The profile shows about 130,000 clones, approximately 86% of them singletons. What was sequenced was PBMCs or T cells enriched from blood (not recorded which). All receptors come from a woman aged 45 to 65 who had recovered from COVID-19.

The V and J genes are TRBV7-2 and TRBJ2-7, with 11 positions matching TRBD2. This CDR3 comprises 17 residues. The J segment lost 3 bases and the V segment lost 1 base, leaving 8 bases of the junction unmatched. The V gene's germline CDR1 is SGHTA and CDR2 FQGNSA. The CDR3 loop is CASSLGSTSGAFYEQYF. The CDR3 DNA sequence: TGTGCCAGCAGCTTAGGCTCGACTAGCGGGGCATTCTACGAGCAGTACTTC.

This clone was seen a few times. The V call is TRBV27, the J call TRBJ2-1, with TRBD1 matching 12 bases. CDR3 length: 13 residues. V shed 4 bases and J 9 bases; nucleotides not matched to a gene: 1. From germline, CDR1 is MNHEY and CDR2 SMNVEV (reference sequence). In DNA, the CDR3 is TGTGCCAGCAGTTGGGACAGGGGGCTTGAGCAGTTCTTC. The encoded protein is CASSWDRGLEQFF.

The chain is built from TRBV5-6 and TRBJ2-4, with D uncertain. With 4 bases removed from V and 0 bases from J, the gap between germline ends came to 5 bases. The CDR3 consists of 13 residues. Germline-derived CDR1 and CDR2 are SGHDT and YYEEEE. CDR3 in DNA: TGTGCCAGCAGCCCGTTAGCCAAAAACATTCAGTACTTC. Its translation is CASSPLAKNIQYF.

The chain carries TRBV7-5 and TRBJ1-4; the table's TRBD1 call for D was not verified on the DNA. TRBV7-5 is marked as a pseudogene. CDR3 size: 18 residues. The CDR3 sequence: CARSLLAPDRGKAEKLFF. The CDR3 DNA reads as TGTGCCAGAAGCTTACTTGCCCCCGACAGGGGAAAAGCTGAAAAACTGTTTTTT.

This clone was recorded once. The rearrangement uses TRBV10-3 and TRBJ1-1; 8 nucleotides match TRBD1. The CDR3 extends over 14 amino acids. The germline V gene encodes CDR1 ENHRY and CDR2 SYGVKD. J was trimmed by 5 bases and V by 2 bases; bases with no gene match: 4. The CDR3: CAISEQGARTEAFF. As DNA, the CDR3 is TGTGCCATCAGTGAGCAGGGGGCGAGAACTGAAGCTTTCTTT.

V usage is TRBV18 and J usage is TRBJ2-7; D call uncertain. The CDR3 is 13 amino acids. CDR1 is KGHSH, CDR2 LQKENI, per germline. Trimming took 0 bases from V and 3 from J, leaving 6 bases between them. The CDR3, as DNA: TGTGCCAGCTCACCACCGGTCAGCTACGAGCAGTACTTC. This translates into CASSPPVSYEQYF.

The chain joins TRBV28 to TRBJ1-2, with 8 bases that match TRBD1. CDR3 length equals 13 residues. Per germline, CDR1 MDHEN and CDR2 SYDVKM. Losses at the gene ends were 7 bases for V and 1 base for J; bases not matched to a gene: 2. The DNA of the CDR3 is TGTGCCAGCATGGGACAGGATAACTATGGCTACACCTTC. Its translation is CASMGQDNYGYTF.

This rearrangement joins TRBV7-9 to TRBJ2-2; perhaps TRBD1 as D (5 bases). The CDR3 loop spans 16 amino acids. The V end was cut by 0 bases, the J end by 0 bases, with 8 bases between. Germline assignment: CDR1 SEHNR and CDR2 FQNEAQ (reference sequence). The CDR3 region is CASSLAGPPNTGELFF. The CDR3 region has the DNA TGTGCCAGCAGCTTAGCGGGGCCGCCGAACACCGGGGAGCTGTTTTTT.

The chain employs TRBV10-2 and TRBJ2-5, with 9 positions matching TRBD2. CDR1 is WSHSY and CDR2 is SAAADI in the germline V gene. Trimming cost V 1 base and J 4 bases; bases outside gene matches: 7. The CDR3 loop spans 16 amino acids. The CDR3: CASSELAGGASETQYF. In DNA form, the CDR3 reads TGCGCCAGCAGTGAGTTGGCGGGGGGGGCTTCAGAGACCCAGTACTTC.

V gene TRBV18 combines with J gene TRBJ1-4; D might be TRBD1 (5 bases). CDR1 and CDR2 from the germline V gene are KGHSH and LQKENI. V was cut by 6 bases and J by 8 bases, with 13 bases left in between. This CDR3 has 13 residues. The CDR3 coding sequence is TGTGCCAGCTCCGAGGGGAGGTCCGAAAAACTGTTTTTT. Amino acids: CASSEGRSEKLFF.

CDR3 loop: CASSRHAGREDGYTF. The CDR3 bases are TGTGCCAGTAGTCGACATGCGGGGCGCGAGGATGGCTACACCTTC. J is TRBJ1-2 and V is TRBV19; tentatively, D is TRBD1 (5 bases). CDR3 size: 15 residues. Germline CDR1 LNHDA, CDR2 SQIVND (reference sequence). Trimming stripped 5 bases from V and 6 bases from J, with 19 bases between. Together with reference TRBV19 and TRBJ1-2, the CDR3 gives the full variable domain: DGGITQSPKYLFRKEGQNVTLSCEQNLNHDAMYWYRQDPGQGLRLIYYSQIVNDFQKGDIAEGYSVSREKKESFPLTVTSAQKNPTAFYLCASSRHAGREDGYTFGSGTRLTVV.

V gene TRBV29-1 combines with J gene TRBJ1-4; TRBD1 matches at 8 bases. Germline trimming cut 4 bases from V and 3 bases from J; bases unmatched to any gene: 10. Germline V gene lookup returns CDR1 SQVTM and CDR2 ANQGSEA. There are 16 residues in the CDR3. The DNA for the CDR3 is TGCAGCGTTGCTGGGGTGGTGGACAGGGCTAATGAAAAACTGTTTTTT. Amino acid sequence: CSVAGVVDRANEKLFF. The full variable domain, completed using reference TRBV29-1 and TRBJ1-4, is SAVISQKPSRDICQRGTSLTIQCQVDSQVTMMFWYRQQPGQSLTLIATANQGSEATYESGFVIDKFPISRPNLTFSTLTVSNMSPEDSSIYLCSVAGVVDRANEKLFFGSGTQLSVL.

The chain combines TRBV5-5 with TRBJ1-1, with TRBD1 identical over 8 bases. The length of the CDR3 is 16 residues. The J segment lost 1 base and the V segment lost 4 bases, leaving 9 bases of the junction unmatched. The germline CDR1 and CDR2 sequences are SGHKS and YYEKEE (reference sequence). The CDR3 nucleotides are TGTGCCAGCAGCCCTGGTTTGGGGACAGGGAACACTGAAGCTTTCTTT. Translated, it gives CASSPGLGTGNTEAFF.

The chain is built from TRBV6-5 and TRBJ1-3; D remains ambiguous. This CDR3 has 15 residues. Trimming removed 7 bases at V and 0 bases at J, with 13 bases between. From germline, CDR1 is MNHEY and CDR2 SVGAGI. In DNA form, the CDR3 reads TGTGCCAGCATTCATCGACGGGACTCTGGAAACACCATATATTTT. It codes for CASIHRRDSGNTIYF.

V is TRBV10-3 and J is TRBJ2-1; 12 bases are a match to TRBD2. This CDR3 comprises 18 residues. Germline CDR1 and CDR2: ENHRY and SYGVKD. Trimming removed 4 bases from V and 0 bases from J; junction bases left unmatched: 7. The CDR3 here is CAISGTSGAGSSYNEQFF. The CDR3 nucleotides are TGTGCCATCAGTGGGACTAGCGGGGCTGGCAGCTCCTACAATGAGCAGTTCTTC.